This TCR beta chain came from a study of T cell repertoires in cytomegalovirus infection. Across the whole study: CMV epitopes that were recently identified and HLA-C-restricted were used alongside well-studied HLA-B-restricted ones. Public TCR beta signature analysis indicated the presence of both CMV infection and matching HLA type. Overall study findings and caveats: Summed public TCR beta family frequency identified CMV carriers bearing the relevant HLA. HLA-C-restricted CMV clonotypes gave the most frequent clonotype in two of eight donors.

With 3 bases removed from V and 4 bases from J, the gap between germline ends came to 21 bases. Germline V gene data show CDR1 as SNHLY and CDR2 as FYNNEI. The length of the CDR3 is 17 residues. TCRdb ran MiXCR on the reads and lists one entry per CDR3 protein. Of about 920,000 distinct CDR3 sequences listed, around 32% are singletons. This clonotype has just a few counts. Its specificity is not known. The receptor comes from a human donor in good health (CMV status not recorded). Some clones in this sample may be carry-over from other donors' samples. The chain recombines TRBV2 with TRBJ2-5; D possibly corresponds to TRBD2 (7 bases). The specimen was cultured CD8+ T cells from PBMCs, collected from culture after CMV antigen stimulation. CDR3 in amino acids: CASSDAGALRIGETQYF. The CDR3 DNA is TGTGCCAGCAGTGACGCGGGGGCGTTAAGGATAGGAGAGACCCAGTACTTC.